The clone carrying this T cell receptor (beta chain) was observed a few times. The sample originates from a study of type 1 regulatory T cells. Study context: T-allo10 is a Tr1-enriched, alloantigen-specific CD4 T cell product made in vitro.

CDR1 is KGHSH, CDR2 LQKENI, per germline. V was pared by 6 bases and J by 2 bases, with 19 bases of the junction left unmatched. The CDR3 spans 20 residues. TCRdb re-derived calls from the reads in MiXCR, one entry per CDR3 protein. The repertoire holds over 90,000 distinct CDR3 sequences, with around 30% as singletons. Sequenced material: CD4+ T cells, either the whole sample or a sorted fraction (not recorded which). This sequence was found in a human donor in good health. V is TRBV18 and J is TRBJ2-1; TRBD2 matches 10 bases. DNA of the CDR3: TGTGCCAGCTCTTTCGGGGAGTCTAGCGGGAGCCGATTACCCTACAATGAGCAGTTCTTC. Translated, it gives CASSFGESSGSRLPYNEQFF.